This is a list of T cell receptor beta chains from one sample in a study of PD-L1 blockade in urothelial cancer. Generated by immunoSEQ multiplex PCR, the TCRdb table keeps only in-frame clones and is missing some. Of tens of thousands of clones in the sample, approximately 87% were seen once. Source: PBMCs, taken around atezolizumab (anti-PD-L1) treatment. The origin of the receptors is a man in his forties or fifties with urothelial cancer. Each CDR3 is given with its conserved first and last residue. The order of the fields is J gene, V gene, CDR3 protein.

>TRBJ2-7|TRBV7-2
CASSLVAGVSEQYF
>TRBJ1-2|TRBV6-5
CATRLQGYGYTF
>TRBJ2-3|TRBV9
CASSVGDRPTDTQYF
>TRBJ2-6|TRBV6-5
CASSYSRGRANVLTF
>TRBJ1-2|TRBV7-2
CASSLAPGQGARYTF
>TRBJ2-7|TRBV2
CASSEAGQKKSNEQYF
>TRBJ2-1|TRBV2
CASRRRLADNNEQFF
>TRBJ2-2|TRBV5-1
CASGDGTGGTGELFF
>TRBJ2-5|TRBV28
CASSLESGLQYF
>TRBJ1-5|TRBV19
CASSMKESGGGNQPQHF
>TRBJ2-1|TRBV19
CASSIGSSGGNNEQFF
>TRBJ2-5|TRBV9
CASSRSGLWETQYF
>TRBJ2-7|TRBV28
CASSQGGRQGRGRAYEQYF
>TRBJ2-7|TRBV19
CASSIMTGPLYEQYF
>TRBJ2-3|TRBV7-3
CASSTASGRAGDTQYF
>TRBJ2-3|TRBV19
CASTARGTDTQYF
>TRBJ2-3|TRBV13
CASSSAASTDTQYF
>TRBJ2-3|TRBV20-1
CSARYTDTQYF
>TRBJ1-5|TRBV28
CASTNREGGNQPQHF
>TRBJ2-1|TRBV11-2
CASSEGLAGGVYNEQFF
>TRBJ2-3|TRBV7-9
CASSLPRDRGTDTQYF
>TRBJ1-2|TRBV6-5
CASSLTGTLNYGYTF
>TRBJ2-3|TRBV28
CASSLVRAADTQYF
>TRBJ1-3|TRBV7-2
CASSLVGNTIYF
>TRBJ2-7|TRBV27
CASSLSKSSVLPYEQYF
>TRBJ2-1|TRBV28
CASSRTTTMDNEQFF
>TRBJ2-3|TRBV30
CAWSLQGGYTDTQYF
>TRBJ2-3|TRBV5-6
CASSPTDRALSDTQYF
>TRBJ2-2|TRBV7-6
CASSLTAVNTGELFF
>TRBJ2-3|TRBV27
CASSLRIGTSGTDTQYF
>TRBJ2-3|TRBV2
CASSEVASGRGDTQYF
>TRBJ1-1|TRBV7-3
CASSLSGRTEAFF
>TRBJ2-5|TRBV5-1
CASSLTGLAGVETQYF